One TCR beta chain is described in this entry. The antigen is not known. Treatment given: oral pan-JAK inhibitor, 5-10 mg twice daily. Trimming cost V 10 bases and J 5 bases, with 11 bases left between them. This CDR3 is 11 amino acids long. Germline CDR1 is SNHLY and CDR2 is FYNNEI. The data are from a study of CD8+ T cells in alopecia areata. General study results and limits: Alopecia totalis/universalis scalp especially showed more expanded CD8+ clones than normal scalp. Tofacitinib significantly decreased scalp clonality and expanded CD8+ clones among top 100.

Extraction and reverse transcription of RNA yielded cDNA as the sequencing template. The table came from immunoSEQ multiplex PCR; TCRdb's copy has only in-frame clones and leaves some out. The data show around 190,000 clones, 60% to 70% seen once. The material was CD4+ T cells sorted from blood, obtained at week 4, from a patient treated with tofacitinib. This TCR was sampled from a human donor with alopecia areata. This sequence joins TRBV2 and TRBJ1-2; no firm D call. The CDR3 loop reads CATSNAYGYTF. The CDR3 nucleotides read TGTGCCACGAGCAATGCATATGGCTACACCTTC.